A single sample is the source of the 16 T cell receptor beta chains below, sequenced in a study of blood T cell repertoires in COVID-19. Here immunoSEQ multiplex PCR was the method, and the copy in TCRdb shows in-frame clones only, minus some. The sample consists of about 110,000 clones, about two thirds of them appearing once. What was sequenced was peripheral blood. Every receptor here comes from a human donor with acute or convalescent COVID-19. The donor label of this sample is uncertain.

The chain links TRBV2 to TRBJ1-3; D unresolved. The CDR3 loop spans 16 amino acids. Per germline, CDR1 SNHLY and CDR2 FYNNEI. The V gene lost 7 bases and the J gene lost 0 bases, with 16 bases spanning the gap. CDR3 sequence (DNA): TGTGCCAGCATTGGGGTTCGGGGATCCTCTGGAAACACCATATATTTT. Its protein product is CASIGVRGSSGNTIYF. Variable domain in full (rest from reference TRBV2 and TRBJ1-3): EPEVTQTPSHQVTQMGQEVILRCVPISNHLYFYWYRQILGQKVEFLVSFYNNEISEKSEIFDDQFSVERPDGSNFTLKIRSTKLEDSAMYFCASIGVRGSSGNTIYFGEGSWLTVV.

V usage is TRBV5-4 and J usage is TRBJ1-2; 9 positions agree with TRBD1. The length of the CDR3 is 15 residues. CDR1 is SGHNT and CDR2 is YYREEE in the germline V gene (reference sequence). Losses at the gene ends were 0 bases for V and 2 bases for J; bases not matched to a gene: 2. The CDR3 loop reads CASSLVGTGNYGYTF. The CDR3 DNA is TGTGCCAGCAGCTTGGTGGGGACAGGGAACTATGGCTACACCTTC.

This chain joins TRBV19 and TRBJ1-1; 8 positions match TRBD1. CDR1 is LNHDA, CDR2 SQIVND, per germline (reference sequence). This CDR3 is built from 17 residues. V shed 3 bases, J shed 5 bases, and the junction held 14 bases outside the gene matches. CDR3 residues: CASSMRRPGGFMTEAFF. The CDR3 nucleotides read TGTGCCAGTAGTATGAGGAGGCCAGGGGGCTTTATGACTGAAGCTTTCTTT.

This rearrangement joins TRBV2 to TRBJ2-7; 13 bases match TRBD2. Trimming removed 6 bases from V and 10 bases from J; junction bases left unmatched: 9. Germline V gene sequence: CDR1 SNHLY, CDR2 FYNNEI. The CDR3 sequence is 14 residues long. CDR3 coding DNA: TGTGCCAGCAGGGAGACGACTAGCGGGGGGTCCCAGTACGTC. Amino acids: CASRETTSGGSQYV.

The chain uses TRBV4-2 and TRBJ2-7; weak D call: TRBD2 (5 bases). V was clipped by 1 base and J by 7 bases, with 5 bases between them. This CDR3 is built from 11 residues. Germline V gene lookup returns CDR1 LGHNA and CDR2 YNFKEQ. This CDR3 reads CASSQAGEQYF. CDR3 nucleotides: TGTGCCAGCAGCCAAGCGGGAGAGCAGTACTTC.

J is TRBJ1-2 and V is TRBV6-2 or TRBV6-3, with D unclear. The CDR3 contains 12 residues. The V end lost 6 bases, the J end lost 13 bases, and 18 bases lay between the germline ends. Germline CDR1 reads MNHEY; CDR2 reads SVGEGT. The CDR3: CASSEGNLEGTF. In nucleotides, the CDR3 is TGTGCCAGCAGCGAAGGGAATTTAGAGGGCACCTTC.

The chain is built from TRBV2 and TRBJ1-4; TRBD1 agrees at 7 bases. V gave up 10 bases and J gave up 8 bases; unmatched junction bases: 10. Germline V CDR1 and CDR2: SNHLY, FYNNEI. The CDR3 runs 13 residues. The CDR3 loop reads CANKGQAREKLFF. DNA for the CDR3: TGTGCCAACAAAGGACAGGCACGGGAAAAACTGTTTTTT.

The V call is TRBV7-2, the J call TRBJ2-5; D might be TRBD2 (6 bases). CDR1 SGHTA and CDR2 FQGNSA come from the germline V gene. The V gene lost 1 base and the J gene lost 4 bases, with 13 bases spanning the gap. The CDR3 is 15 residues long. The CDR3 DNA reads as TGTGCCAGCAGCTTAGGGACTACCCAGGCAGAGACCCAGTACTTC. This gives the protein CASSLGTTQAETQYF.

This chain connects TRBV7-9 to TRBJ2-6; D possibly corresponds to TRBD1 (6 bases). Trimming removed 4 bases from V and 1 base from J, with 8 bases in between. This CDR3 has 15 residues. Germline loops: CDR1 SEHNR, CDR2 FQNEAQ (reference sequence). Written as DNA, the CDR3 is TGTGCCAGCAGCTGGGGACAATCTGGGGCCAACGTCCTGACTTTC. It yields the protein CASSWGQSGANVLTF.

The chain uses TRBV28 and TRBJ1-1; 12 bases line up with TRBD1. Trimming took 3 bases from V and 4 from J; bases not matched to a gene: 12. The CDR3 covers 18 residues. Germline V gene sequence: CDR1 MDHEN, CDR2 SYDVKM. The CDR3 nucleotides are TGTGCCAGCAGTTTCAGGTGGGACAGGGGGCCTCTTGGCACTGAAGCTTTCTTT. This encodes CASSFRWDRGPLGTEAFF.

This chain joins TRBV5-1 and TRBJ2-1, with 7 bases aligning to TRBD2. From germline, CDR1 is SGHRS and CDR2 YFSETQ. The CDR3 totals 14 residues. Trimming cost V 0 bases and J 6 bases; bases outside gene matches: 3. The CDR3 loop reads CASSLGLASNEQFF. In DNA form, the CDR3 reads TGCGCCAGCAGCTTGGGACTAGCCTCCAATGAGCAGTTCTTC.

The rearrangement links TRBV4-1 to TRBJ1-5; D may be TRBD1 (5 bases). Between the trimmed V and J ends, which lost 1 base and 9 bases, there was a span of 7 bases. The CDR3 runs 12 residues. The germline V gene has CDR1 MGHRA and CDR2 YSYEKL. CDR3: CASSQVGGPQHF. The CDR3 DNA follows: TGCGCCAGCAGCCAAGTGGGGGGGCCCCAGCATTTT.

This clone was recorded a few times. The gene calls are TRBV10-3 and TRBJ1-1; 7 bases fit TRBD1. CDR1 and CDR2 from the germline V gene are ENHRY and SYGVKD. The CDR3 spans 14 residues. The J segment lost 4 bases and the V segment lost 6 bases, leaving 8 bases of the junction unmatched. CDR3 DNA sequence: TGTGCCATCAGAGGAGGGGACAGCCTCACTGAAGCTTTCTTT. Translating it yields CAIRGGDSLTEAFF.

This chain links TRBV27 with TRBJ1-5; 9 bases fit TRBD1. The trim removed 3 bases at V and 1 base at J, leaving 4 bases unmatched. CDR3 length: 16 amino acids. CDR1 and CDR2 (germline): MNHEY, SMNVEV (reference sequence). The CDR3 DNA reads TGTGCCAGCAGTTTCGTGACAGGGGGGAGCAATCAGCCCCAGCATTTT. Its protein product is CASSFVTGGSNQPQHF.

The chain recombines TRBV12-3 or TRBV12-4 with TRBJ2-7, with no clear D. Between the trimmed V and J ends, which lost 4 bases and 3 bases, there was a span of 7 bases. The CDR3 is 12 amino acids. The CDR3 is CASSSPGYEQYF. As DNA, the CDR3 is TGTGCCAGCAGTTCGCCCGGCTACGAGCAGTACTTC.

This clone has more than one count but fewer than ten. V and J are TRBV11-2 and TRBJ1-1; D call uncertain. Trimming took 5 bases from V and 2 from J, leaving 12 bases between them. The CDR3 is 14 amino acids. CDR1 is SGHAT and CDR2 is FQNNGV in the germline V gene. The CDR3 region is CASSLSHLNTEAFF. Written as DNA, the CDR3 is TGTGCCAGCAGCCTGTCACACCTTAACACTGAAGCTTTCTTT.